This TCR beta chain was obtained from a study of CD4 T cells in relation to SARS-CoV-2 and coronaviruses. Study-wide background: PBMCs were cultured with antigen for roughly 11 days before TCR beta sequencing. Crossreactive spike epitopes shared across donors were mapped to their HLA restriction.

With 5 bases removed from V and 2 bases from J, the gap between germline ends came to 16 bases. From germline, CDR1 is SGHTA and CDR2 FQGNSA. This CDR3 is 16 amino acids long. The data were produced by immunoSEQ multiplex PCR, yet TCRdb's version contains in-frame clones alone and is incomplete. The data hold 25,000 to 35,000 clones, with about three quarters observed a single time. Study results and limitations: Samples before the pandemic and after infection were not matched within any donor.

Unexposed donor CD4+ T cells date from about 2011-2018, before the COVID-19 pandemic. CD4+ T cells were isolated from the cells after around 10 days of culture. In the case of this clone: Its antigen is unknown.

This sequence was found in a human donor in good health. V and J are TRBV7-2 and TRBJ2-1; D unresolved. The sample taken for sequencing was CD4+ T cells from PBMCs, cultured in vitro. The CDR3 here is CASSPPKSGPYNEQFF. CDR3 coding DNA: TGTGCCAGCAGCCCACCCAAGTCAGGACCCTACAATGAGCAGTTCTTC.